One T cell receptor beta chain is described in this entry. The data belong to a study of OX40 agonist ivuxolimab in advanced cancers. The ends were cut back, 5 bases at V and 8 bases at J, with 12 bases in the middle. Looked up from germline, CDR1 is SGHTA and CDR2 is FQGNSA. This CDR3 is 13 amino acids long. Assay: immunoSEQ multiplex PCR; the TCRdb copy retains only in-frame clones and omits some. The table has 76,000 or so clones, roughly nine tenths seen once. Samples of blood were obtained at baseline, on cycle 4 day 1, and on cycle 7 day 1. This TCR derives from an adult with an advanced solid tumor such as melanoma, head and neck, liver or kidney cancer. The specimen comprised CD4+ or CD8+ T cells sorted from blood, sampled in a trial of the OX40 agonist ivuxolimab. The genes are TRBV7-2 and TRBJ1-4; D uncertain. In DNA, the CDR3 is TGTGCCAGCAGCCTATTACGTGGAGAAAAACTGTTTTTT. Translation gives CASSLLRGEKLFF.